Shown below are 8 T cell receptor beta chains from a single sample sequenced in a study of blood T cell repertoires in COVID-19. Assay: immunoSEQ multiplex PCR; the TCRdb copy retains only in-frame clones and omits some. The profile shows 75,000 to 90,000 clones, 75% to 95% of them singletons. Sequenced material: peripheral blood. The receptor source for this set is a woman between 50 and 59 years old in a cohort sampled during active COVID-19.

This clone was seen a handful of times. The chain joins TRBV5-5 to TRBJ1-2, with TRBD1 matching 7 bases. This CDR3 region has 14 residues. V gave up 4 bases and J gave up 2 bases; unmatched junction bases: 5. Germline CDR1 reads SGHKS; CDR2 reads YYEKEE (reference sequence). The CDR3 protein is CASSHQQGNYGYTF. CDR3 in DNA: TGTGCCAGCAGCCATCAACAGGGGAACTATGGCTACACCTTC.

Only one count was recorded for this clone. The chain combines TRBV19 with TRBJ2-2; TRBD2 is a possible D gene (6 bases). This CDR3 comprises 14 residues. Germline V CDR1 and CDR2: LNHDA, SQIVND (reference sequence). V was pared by 5 bases and J by 3 bases, with 10 bases between. The chain's CDR3 is CASSLGGYTGELFF. In DNA, the CDR3 is TGTGCCAGTAGTCTGGGGGGTTACACCGGGGAGCTGTTTTTT.

This chain joins TRBV11-2 and TRBJ1-1; the match to TRBD1 covers 8 bases. CDR1 and CDR2 from the germline V gene are SGHAT and FQNNGV. The CDR3 contains 12 residues. V was clipped by 5 bases and J by 5 bases; unmatched bases: 1. CDR3: CASSRQGTEAFF. CDR3 bases: TGTGCCAGCAGCCGACAGGGGACTGAAGCTTTCTTT.

The chain recombines TRBV6-5 with TRBJ2-3, with a possible D match to TRBD1 (6 bases). The CDR3 has 14 residues. Germline assignment: CDR1 MNHEY and CDR2 SVGAGI. V shed 3 bases and J shed 5 bases, with 12 bases lying between them. CDR3 loop: CASSYGRGQDTQYF. DNA of the CDR3: TGTGCCAGCAGTTATGGCAGGGGACAAGATACGCAGTATTTT.

The chain employs TRBV5-1 and TRBJ1-2, with D unresolved. Trimming shortened V by 5 bases and J by 4 bases, and 6 bases separated the two germline ends. In germline, CDR1 is SGHRS, CDR2 YFSETQ. The CDR3 has 11 residues. Here the CDR3 reads CASSGPYGYTF. Here the CDR3 DNA reads TGCGCCAGCAGTGGCCCCTATGGCTACACCTTC.

The chain joins TRBV6-5 to TRBJ1-1, with D tentatively TRBD1 (5 bases). The CDR3 is made up of 14 amino acids. Germline loops: CDR1 MNHEY, CDR2 SVGAGI. Trimming left V 4 bases short and J 2 bases short, with 11 bases between. The CDR3 nucleotides are TGTGCCAGCAGTTTGGGGGGGACCAACACTGAAGCTTTCTTT. This codes for CASSLGGTNTEAFF.

The chain combines TRBV4-1 with TRBJ2-2; 12 nucleotides agree with TRBD2. The CDR3 is made up of 17 amino acids. V was clipped by 3 bases and J by 3 bases; unmatched bases: 5. Germline CDR1 is MGHRA and CDR2 is YSYEKL. The chain's CDR3 is CASSQTSGSGYTGELFF. In nucleotides, the CDR3 is TGCGCCAGCAGCCAGACTAGCGGGAGTGGGTACACCGGGGAGCTGTTTTTT.

The chain employs TRBV3-1 (or the pseudogene TRBV3-2) and TRBJ2-3, with D possibly being TRBD2 (7 bases). The germline CDR1 and CDR2 sequences are LGHDT and YNNKEL (reference sequence). V lost 4 bases to trimming and J lost 2 bases, with 19 bases between them. The length of the CDR3 is 17 residues. The CDR3 region is CASSLHGGQMDTDTQYF. The CDR3 DNA sequence: TGTGCCAGCAGCCTCCACGGGGGGCAAATGGACACAGATACGCAGTATTTT.